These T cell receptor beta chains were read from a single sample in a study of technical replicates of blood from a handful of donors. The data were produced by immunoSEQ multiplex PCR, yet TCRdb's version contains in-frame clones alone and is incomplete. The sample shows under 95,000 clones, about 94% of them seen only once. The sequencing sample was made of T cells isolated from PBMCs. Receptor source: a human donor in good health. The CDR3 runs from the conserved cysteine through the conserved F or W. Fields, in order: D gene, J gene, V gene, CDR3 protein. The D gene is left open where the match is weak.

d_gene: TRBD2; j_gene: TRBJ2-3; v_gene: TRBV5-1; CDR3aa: CASSFSGGRTDTQYF
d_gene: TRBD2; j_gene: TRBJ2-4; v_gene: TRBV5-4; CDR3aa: CASSLVGREGKNIQYF
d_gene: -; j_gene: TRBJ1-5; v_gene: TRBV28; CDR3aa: CASSPGGPFQPQHF
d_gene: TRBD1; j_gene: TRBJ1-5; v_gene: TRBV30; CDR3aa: CAWSVQGASNQPQHF
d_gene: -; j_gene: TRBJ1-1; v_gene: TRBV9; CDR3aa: CASSVRPEIHTEAFF
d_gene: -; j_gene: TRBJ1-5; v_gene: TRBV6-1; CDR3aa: CASSEGHFNQPQHF
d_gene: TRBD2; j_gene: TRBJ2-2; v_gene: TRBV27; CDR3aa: CASSLLAGTTGELFF
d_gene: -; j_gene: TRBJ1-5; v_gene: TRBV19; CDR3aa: CASSKFTENQPQHF
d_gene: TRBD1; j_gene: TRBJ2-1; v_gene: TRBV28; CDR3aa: CASTPPGTGGINEQFF
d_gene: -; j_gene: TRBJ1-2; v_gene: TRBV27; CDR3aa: CARTGYGGYVYGYTF
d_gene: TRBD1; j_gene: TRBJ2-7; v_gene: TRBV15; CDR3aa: CATSSQKGQGSHEQYF
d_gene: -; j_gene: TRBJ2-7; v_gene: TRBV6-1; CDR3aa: CASSEEFWAGLTYEQYF
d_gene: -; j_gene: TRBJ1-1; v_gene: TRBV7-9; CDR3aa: CASSLAGRVRTEAFF
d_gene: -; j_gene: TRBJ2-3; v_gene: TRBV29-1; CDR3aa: CSVDGQLSTDTQYF
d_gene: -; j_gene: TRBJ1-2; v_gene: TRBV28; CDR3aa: CASLRGDTTNYGYTF
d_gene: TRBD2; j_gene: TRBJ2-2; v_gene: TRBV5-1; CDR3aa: CASSREASGNTGELFF
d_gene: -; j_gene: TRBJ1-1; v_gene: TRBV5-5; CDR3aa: CASSSQIPTGEAFF
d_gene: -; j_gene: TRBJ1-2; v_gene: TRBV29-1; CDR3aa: CSVEDTTNYGYTF
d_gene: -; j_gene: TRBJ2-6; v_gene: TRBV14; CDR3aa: CASSLQGPGANVLTF
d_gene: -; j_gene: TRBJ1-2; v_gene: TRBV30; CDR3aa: CAWSVRRGSRGYTF
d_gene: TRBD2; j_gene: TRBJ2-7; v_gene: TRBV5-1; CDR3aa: CASSLGGSLPSYEQYF
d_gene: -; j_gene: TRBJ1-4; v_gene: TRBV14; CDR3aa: CASSRRQAFNEKLFF
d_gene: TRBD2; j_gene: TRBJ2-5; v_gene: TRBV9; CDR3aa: CASSVGGASGVQETQYF
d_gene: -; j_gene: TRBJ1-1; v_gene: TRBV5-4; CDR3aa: CASTSPRLNTEAFF
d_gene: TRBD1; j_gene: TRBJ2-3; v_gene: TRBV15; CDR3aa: CATSREPGQGPPDTQYF
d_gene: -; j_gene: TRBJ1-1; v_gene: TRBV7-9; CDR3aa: CASSTQGWGMNTEAFF
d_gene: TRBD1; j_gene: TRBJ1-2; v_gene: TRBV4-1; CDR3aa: CASSHVPTGGTGYTF
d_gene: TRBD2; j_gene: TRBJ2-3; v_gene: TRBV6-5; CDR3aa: CASTLAGGTDTQYF
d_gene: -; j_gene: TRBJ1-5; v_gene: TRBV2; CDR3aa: CASSGEAGDQPQHF
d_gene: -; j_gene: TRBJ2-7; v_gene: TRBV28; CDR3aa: CASRRTYEQYF
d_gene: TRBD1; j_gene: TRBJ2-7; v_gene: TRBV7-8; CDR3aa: CASSSSRDRTYEQYF
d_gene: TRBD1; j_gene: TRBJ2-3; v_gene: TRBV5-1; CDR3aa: CASSYTGVGAQYF
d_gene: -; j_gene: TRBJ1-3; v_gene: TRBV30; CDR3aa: CAWGGNAGNTIYF
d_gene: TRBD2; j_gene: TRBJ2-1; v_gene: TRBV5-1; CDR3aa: CASSPGLGELDEQFF
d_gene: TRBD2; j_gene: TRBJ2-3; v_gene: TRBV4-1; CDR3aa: CASSQEWLAALSDTQYF
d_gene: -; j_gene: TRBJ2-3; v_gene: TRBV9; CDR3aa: CASTRRLSTDTQYF
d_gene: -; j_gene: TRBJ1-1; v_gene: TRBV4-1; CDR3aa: CASSPQTGNTEAFF
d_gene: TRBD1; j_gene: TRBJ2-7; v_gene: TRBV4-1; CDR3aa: CASSQGRGQGVREQYF
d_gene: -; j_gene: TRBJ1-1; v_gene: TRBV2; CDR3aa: CASSRKRNLEAFF
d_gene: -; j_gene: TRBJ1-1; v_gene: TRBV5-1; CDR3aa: CASSEGQNTEAFF
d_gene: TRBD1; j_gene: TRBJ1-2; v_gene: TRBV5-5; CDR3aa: CASSTGQGIHGYTF
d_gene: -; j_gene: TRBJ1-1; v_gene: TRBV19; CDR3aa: CASSLDWRVQEAFF
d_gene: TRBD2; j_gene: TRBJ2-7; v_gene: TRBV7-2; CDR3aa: CASSPAGGAAYEQYF
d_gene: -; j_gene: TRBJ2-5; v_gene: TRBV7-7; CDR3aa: CAARPGLILRETQYF
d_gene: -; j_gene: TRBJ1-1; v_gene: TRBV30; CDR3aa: CAWSKILGGTEAFF
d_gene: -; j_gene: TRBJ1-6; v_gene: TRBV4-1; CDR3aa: CASSQAGGSPLHF
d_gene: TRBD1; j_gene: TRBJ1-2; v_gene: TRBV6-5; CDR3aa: CASSDDRGRGYTF
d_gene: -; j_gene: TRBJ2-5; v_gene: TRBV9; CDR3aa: CASSVATGETQYF
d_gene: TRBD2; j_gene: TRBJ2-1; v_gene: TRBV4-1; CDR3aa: CASSHWASRGGDEQFF
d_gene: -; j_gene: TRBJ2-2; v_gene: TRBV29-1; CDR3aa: CSVEPGHNTGELFF
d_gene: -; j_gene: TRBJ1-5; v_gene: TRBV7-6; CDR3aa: CASSFQQKYSNQPQHF
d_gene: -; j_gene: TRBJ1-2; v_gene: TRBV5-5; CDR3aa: CASSFSANYGYTF
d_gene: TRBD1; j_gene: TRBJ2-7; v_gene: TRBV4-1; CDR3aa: CASSQTRTGAYEQYF